A selection of T cell receptor beta chains follows, all from one sample in a study of T cells in localized non-small cell lung cancer. Sequenced by immunoSEQ multiplex PCR; TCRdb stores in-frame clones only, minus some. Here the sample spans tens of thousands of clones, about 90% being singletons. The sample here was peripheral blood, taken before any cancer treatment. The receptors stem from a female donor aged 60 or older with stage I lung adenocarcinoma. Each CDR3 is given with its conserved first and last residue. D genes are given only for firm matches. Where a row states a size, it is once, few, many or the class of an expanded clone; other rows omit it.

TRBJ2-1 | 15 | TRBV5-1 | TRBD2 | - | TGCGCCAGCAGCTCTTTAGCGGGGGGGTACAATGAGCAGTTCTTC | CASSSLAGGYNEQFF
TRBJ2-3 | 15 | TRBV5-1 | TRBD1 | - | TGCGCCAGCAGCTTAGACAGGGGGCGTGTAGATACGCAGTATTTT | CASSLDRGRVDTQYF
TRBJ2-2 | 14 | TRBV7-8 | - | - | TGTGCCAGCAGCCCGGGGGGCGGACCCGGGGAGCTGTTTTTT | CASSPGGGPGELFF
TRBJ2-7 | 17 | TRBV12-5 | TRBD2 | - | TGTGCTAGTGGTTTGTCTACCGGGACTAGCGGTCCCTACGAGCAGTACTTC | CASGLSTGTSGPYEQYF
TRBJ2-5 | 14 | TRBV19 | - | once | TGTGCCAGTAGTATAGATAAGGGGGGGAAGACCCAGTACTTC | CASSIDKGGKTQYF
TRBJ2-5 | 13 | TRBV30 | TRBD1 | - | TGTGCCTGGAGCGATGGGACAGGAGAGACCCAGTACTTC | CAWSDGTGETQYF
TRBJ2-2 | 16 | TRBV5-5 | - | - | TGTGCCAGCAGCTTGTGGCACCGTTCGGGTACCGGGGAGCTGTTTTTT | CASSLWHRSGTGELFF
TRBJ2-1 | 14 | TRBV25-1 | TRBD2 | few | TGTGCCAGCAGTGTGGCTAGCGGGCACAATGAGCAGTTCTTC | CASSVASGHNEQFF
TRBJ1-2 | 14 | TRBV14 | TRBD1 | - | TGTGCCAGCAGCCAAGTGGAGGGGGCCTCTGGCTACACCTTC | CASSQVEGASGYTF
TRBJ2-5 | 13 | TRBV29-1 | - | - | TGCAGCGGCCGACAGGTCATACAAGAGACCCAGTACTTC | CSGRQVIQETQYF
TRBJ1-2 | 15 | TRBV7-2 | TRBD1 | - | TGTGCCAGCAGCCTCGGACAGGGACCTAACTATGGCTACACCTTC | CASSLGQGPNYGYTF
TRBJ1-2 | 16 | TRBV5-4 | - | once | TGTGCCACCTCGGGGGGCGAGGGGTCAACAGGAAATGGCTACACCTTC | CATSGGEGSTGNGYTF
TRBJ1-5 | 15 | TRBV19 | TRBD1 | - | TGTGCCAGTGCCAGCCCGGGACAGGTATTGCAGCCCCAGCATTTT | CASASPGQVLQPQHF
TRBJ1-3 | 17 | TRBV4-2 | - | once | TGTGCCAGCAGCCAAGACTGGAAGGGTTCCTCTGGAAACACCATATATTTT | CASSQDWKGSSGNTIYF
TRBJ1-2 | 15 | TRBV11-2 | TRBD1 | once | TGTGCCAGCAGCCGTGACAGGGCGGCCAACTATGGCTACACCTTC | CASSRDRAANYGYTF
TRBJ2-1 | 14 | TRBV19 | - | once | TGTGCCAGTAGTCCCCGGGGACTTAACAATGAGCAGTTCTTC | CASSPRGLNNEQFF
TRBJ2-1 | 12 | TRBV11-3 | - | - | TGTGCCAGCAGCTCGAGCAACAATGAGCAGTTCTTC | CASSSSNNEQFF
TRBJ1-2 | 15 | TRBV25-1 | - | - | TGTGCCAGCAGACCTACCCTTACCGACGGCTATGGCTACACCTTC | CASRPTLTDGYGYTF
TRBJ2-1 | 15 | TRBV27 | TRBD1 | - | TGTGCCAGCAGCCGAACCGGGACAGGGGCCAATGAGCAGTTCTTC | CASSRTGTGANEQFF
TRBJ2-1 | 15 | TRBV2 | - | - | TGTGCCAGCAGTTCGCTACAGGGATCATACAATGAGCAGTTCTTC | CASSSLQGSYNEQFF
TRBJ1-3 | 13 | TRBV9 | - | - | TGTGCCAGCAGCCCGGTGAGGGGAAACACCATATATTTT | CASSPVRGNTIYF
TRBJ1-5 | 14 | TRBV6-5 | - | - | TGTGCCAGCCTAGGGACTGATAGCAATCAGCCCCAGCATTTT | CASLGTDSNQPQHF
TRBJ2-5 | 16 | TRBV5-1 | TRBD2 | once | TGCGCCAGCAGCCCCGGGACTAGCGGGGGACAAGAGACCCAGTACTTC | CASSPGTSGGQETQYF
TRBJ1-6 | 16 | TRBV4-3 | - | - | TGCGCCAGCAGCCAAGAGGGGACATTGGGGAATTCACCCCTCCACTTT | CASSQEGTLGNSPLHF
TRBJ2-2 | 13 | TRBV30 | - | - | TGTGCCTGGAGAGGGGCCAGTACCGGGGAGCTGTTTTTT | CAWRGASTGELFF
TRBJ2-2 | 13 | TRBV10-1 | - | - | TGCGCCAGCAGTTCGGGGGGCCCCGGGGAGCTGTTTTTT | CASSSGGPGELFF
TRBJ1-5 | 16 | TRBV19 | - | - | TGTGCCAGTAGTATGAGCTTAGGGGGGGGAGATCAGCCCCAGCATTTT | CASSMSLGGGDQPQHF
TRBJ1-2 | 16 | TRBV30 | - | - | TGTGCCTGGGTTCCCCCGGGTTTGAGGGAACGCTATGGCTACACCTTC | CAWVPPGLRERYGYTF
TRBJ1-6 | 17 | TRBV5-4 | - | - | TGTGCCAGCAGCTTGCTACAGCCTAGCTCCTATAATTCACCCCTCCACTTT | CASSLLQPSSYNSPLHF
TRBJ1-5 | 14 | TRBV19 | - | - | TGTGCCAGTGAGGGGGGGGGTCGTACTCAGCCCCAGCATTTT | CASEGGGRTQPQHF
TRBJ1-1 | 16 | TRBV4-1 | - | - | TGCGCCAGCAGCCAAGAGGCAGGTGGCATGAACACTGAAGCTTTCTTT | CASSQEAGGMNTEAFF
TRBJ1-1 | 14 | TRBV7-6 | TRBD1 | - | TGTGCCAGCAGCTTAGGACAGGGTAACACTGAAGCTTTCTTT | CASSLGQGNTEAFF
TRBJ1-2 | 14 | TRBV7-6 | - | - | TGTGCCAGCAGCTTAGCGATACAGGGTGTGGGCTACACCTTC | CASSLAIQGVGYTF
TRBJ2-1 | 13 | TRBV11-2 | - | - | TGTGCCAGCAGTTGGGGCGGTTACAATGAGCAGTTCTTC | CASSWGGYNEQFF
TRBJ2-1 | 15 | TRBV11-2 | TRBD2 | - | TGTGCCAGCAGCTTAGACTTCGGGGGGGCCAATGAGCAGTTCTTC | CASSLDFGGANEQFF
TRBJ2-5 | 14 | TRBV28 | - | - | TGTGCCAGCAACTCCGGACAGTTCCAAGAGACCCAGTACTTC | CASNSGQFQETQYF
TRBJ2-1 | 16 | TRBV7-2 | TRBD2 | - | TGTGCCAGCAGCTTGGCCGGGACTAGTGGTTACAATGAGCAGTTCTTC | CASSLAGTSGYNEQFF
TRBJ1-1 | 16 | TRBV30 | - | - | TGTGCCTGGACACGAATGTTCTCGGGGTTGAACACTGAAGCTTTCTTT | CAWTRMFSGLNTEAFF
TRBJ1-1 | 16 | TRBV5-6 | - | - | TGTGCCAGCAGCTTGGGGGGTTCAGGGCCGAACACTGAAGCTTTCTTT | CASSLGGSGPNTEAFF
TRBJ1-2 | 14 | TRBV10-3 | TRBD1 | - | TGTGCCACCCAGGGGGACAGGGGCAACTATGGCTACACCTTC | CATQGDRGNYGYTF
TRBJ2-1 | 18 | TRBV28 | TRBD2 | - | TGTGCCAGCAGTTTAGTTAGCGGGGGGTCCCCGTACTACAATGAGCAGTTCTTC | CASSLVSGGSPYYNEQFF
TRBJ2-5 | 15 | TRBV19 | TRBD1 | - | TGTGCCAGTAGCCCCGAACAGGGGATACGCGAGACCCAGTACTTC | CASSPEQGIRETQYF